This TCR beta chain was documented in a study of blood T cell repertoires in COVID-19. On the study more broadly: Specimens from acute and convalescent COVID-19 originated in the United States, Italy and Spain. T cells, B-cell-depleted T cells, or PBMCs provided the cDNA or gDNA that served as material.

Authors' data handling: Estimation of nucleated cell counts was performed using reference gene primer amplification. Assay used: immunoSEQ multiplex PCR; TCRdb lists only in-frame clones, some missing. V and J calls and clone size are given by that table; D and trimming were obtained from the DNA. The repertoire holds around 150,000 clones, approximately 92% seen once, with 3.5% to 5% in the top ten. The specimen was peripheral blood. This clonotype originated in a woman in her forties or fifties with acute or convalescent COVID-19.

CDR3 amino acids: CASSFTDRDGYTF. The DNA for the CDR3 is TGTGCCAGCAGCTTTACGGACAGGGATGGCTACACCTTC. The V call is TRBV7-9, the J call TRBJ1-2; TRBD1 matches 8 bases. There are 13 residues in the CDR3. The germline gives CDR1 SEHNR, CDR2 FQNEAQ (reference sequence). The V and J ends lost 3 bases and 6 bases, in that order; junction bases with no gene match: 3.